The next 5 T cell receptor beta chains were all read from a single sample in a study of T cell responses to AZD1222 COVID-19 vaccine. Profiling relied on immunoSEQ multiplex PCR, and the TCRdb table lists in-frame clones only, not all of them. The profile shows around 97,000 clones, 88% of them singletons. Sequences were derived from peripheral blood, sampled on day 0 of AZD1222 vaccination. The receptors were sampled from an adult in good health.

V and J are TRBV5-5 and TRBJ1-2; 11 positions agree with TRBD1. This CDR3 contains 13 residues. Germline-derived CDR1 and CDR2 are SGHKS and YYEKEE (reference sequence). Germline trimming cut 4 bases from V and 12 bases from J; bases unmatched to any gene: 8. CDR3 DNA sequence: TGTGCCAGCAGCGCTAACCCGGGACAGGGGGACACCTTC. As protein: CASSANPGQGDTF.

The chain combines TRBV19 with TRBJ1-5; D is perhaps TRBD1 (5 bases). CDR3 size: 16 residues. CDR1 and CDR2 (germline): LNHDA, SQIVND (reference sequence). Trimming took 2 bases from V and 2 from J, leaving 13 bases between them. This CDR3 is CASSITQGWGNQPQHF. CDR3 DNA sequence: TGTGCCAGTAGTATAACCCAGGGTTGGGGCAATCAGCCCCAGCATTTT.

V usage is TRBV4-3 and J usage is TRBJ2-7, with 7 bases lining up with TRBD1. V shed 1 base and J 4 bases; nucleotides not matched to a gene: 4. CDR3 length equals 14 residues. Germline CDR1 and CDR2: LGHNA and YSLEER. In nucleotides, the CDR3 is TGCGCCAGCAGCCAAGGTAGACAGGGTTACGAGCAGTACTTC. Translating it yields CASSQGRQGYEQYF.

This rearrangement joins TRBV18 to TRBJ1-4, with TRBD1 identical over 8 bases. CDR1 KGHSH and CDR2 LQKENI come from the germline V gene. The length of the CDR3 is 16 residues. The trim removed 6 bases at V and 8 bases at J, leaving 14 bases unmatched. The CDR3 loop reads CASSPAGDRGEEKLFF. The CDR3 DNA sequence: TGTGCCAGCTCTCCCGCCGGTGACAGGGGAGAGGAAAAACTGTTTTTT.

The chain is built from TRBV19 and TRBJ2-1; 8 bases fit TRBD2. The J segment lost 2 bases and the V segment lost 4 bases, leaving 1 base of the junction unmatched. This CDR3 comprises 14 residues. Germline V gene lookup returns CDR1 LNHDA and CDR2 SQIVND (reference sequence). The CDR3 sequence: CASSNGGAYNEQFF. The CDR3 bases are TGTGCCAGTAGTAACGGGGGGGCCTACAATGAGCAGTTCTTC. The entire variable domain, with the rest obtained from reference TRBV19 and TRBJ2-1, is as follows: DGGITQSPKYLFRKEGQNVTLSCEQNLNHDAMYWYRQDPGQGLRLIYYSQIVNDFQKGDIAEGYSVSREKKESFPLTVTSAQKNPTAFYLCASSNGGAYNEQFFGPGTRLTVL.